The 27 T cell receptor beta chains presented below share a single source sample, sequenced in a study of shared clonotypes between healthy human individuals. Profiled with immunoSEQ multiplex PCR; TCRdb holds only in-frame clones, not every one. The profile shows around 1,900,000 clones, just over 90% of them singletons. Naive CD8 populations comprised CD45RO-negative cells positively selected for CCR7, excluding terminally differentiated effector memory CD45RA+ cells. The specimen sequenced was naive CD8+ T cells from PBMCs. The receptors come from a man aged 18 to 30 in good health. Some clones in this sample may be carry-over from other donors' samples.

This clone appeared once. The V call is TRBV27, the J call TRBJ1-5; D is undetermined. Germline lookup yields CDR1 MNHEY and CDR2 SMNVEV (reference sequence). V lost 3 bases and J lost 7, with 13 bases in between. The CDR3 is 14 residues long. CDR3 residues: CASSFRDDGQPQHF. The CDR3 DNA reads TGTGCCAGCAGTTTTAGGGATGACGGACAGCCCCAGCATTTT.

The chain employs TRBV23-1 and TRBJ2-7, with D possibly being TRBD1 (6 bases). TRBV23-1 is marked as an open reading frame, function uncertain. The CDR3 has 17 residues. The V gene lost 3 bases and the J gene lost 2 bases, with 20 bases spanning the gap. The CDR3 DNA reads TGCGCCAGCAGTCACCGACAAAGGGCAGGGGCGACCTACGAGCAGTACTTC. This gives the protein CASSHRQRAGATYEQYF.

The CDR3 sequence is CASSIELGGFYEQYF. The CDR3 DNA follows: TGTGCCAGTAGTATAGAGTTGGGAGGGTTCTACGAGCAGTACTTC. This sequence joins TRBV19 and TRBJ2-7; 7 bases map to TRBD2. The ends lost 0 bases at V and 3 bases at J; junction bases unmatched: 5. From germline, CDR1 is LNHDA and CDR2 SQIVND (reference sequence). The CDR3 spans 15 residues.

The J gene is TRBJ2-3, the V gene TRBV28; 13 nucleotides agree with TRBD2. After removal of 2 bases from V and 2 bases from J, the junction contained 13 bases not matched to a gene. Germline CDR1 is MDHEN and CDR2 is SYDVKM. This CDR3 is built from 20 residues. The CDR3 DNA sequence: TGTGCCAGCAGTTTAGGTCGCAAACTCACTAGCGGGAGGGTCACAGATACGCAGTATTTT. The encoded protein is CASSLGRKLTSGRVTDTQYF.

The J gene is TRBJ1-5, the V gene TRBV27, with no clear D. The CDR3 spans 14 residues. CDR1 and CDR2 from the germline V gene are MNHEY and SMNVEV (reference sequence). V was pared by 3 bases and J by 5 bases, with 11 bases between. As DNA, the CDR3 is TGTGCCAGCAGTTTCTTCGGGCCTTATCAGCCCCAGCATTTT. Amino acid sequence: CASSFFGPYQPQHF.

The chain employs TRBV28 and TRBJ2-1, with D tentatively TRBD1 or TRBD2 (5 bases each). V gave up 3 bases and J gave up 5 bases, with 17 bases separating them. Germline loops: CDR1 MDHEN, CDR2 SYDVKM. This CDR3 contains 16 residues. CDR3 bases: TGTGCCAGCAGTTTTGCCGGATGGGGGAGAGACAATGAGCAGTTCTTC. It yields the protein CASSFAGWGRDNEQFF.

The V and J genes are TRBV27 and TRBJ2-7; D is unresolved. The length of the CDR3 is 12 residues. Trimming cost V 4 bases and J 0 bases, with 4 bases left between them. CDR1 and CDR2 from the germline V gene are MNHEY and SMNVEV (reference sequence). As DNA, the CDR3 is TGTGCCAGCAGTTCCCACTCCTACGAGCAGTACTTC. This translates into CASSSHSYEQYF.

The chain recombines TRBV27 with TRBJ2-1; a weak D match, TRBD1 (6 bases). V gave up 6 bases and J gave up 3 bases, with 21 bases separating them. The CDR3 covers 17 residues. Germline V gene data show CDR1 as MNHEY and CDR2 as SMNVEV (reference sequence). The CDR3 loop reads CASSVLPTGIVYNEQFF. The DNA for the CDR3 is TGTGCCAGCAGCGTCCTCCCAACAGGGATAGTCTACAATGAGCAGTTCTTC.

As to this clone: Other DNA sequences in the same sample also yield this CDR3. This chain joins TRBV27 and TRBJ2-7, with D possibly matching TRBD2 (6 bases). CDR3 length: 14 amino acids. Germline V gives CDR1 MNHEY, CDR2 SMNVEV (reference sequence). V was clipped by 2 bases and J by 5 bases, with 13 bases between them. The CDR3 sequence is CASSLAGTAHEQYF. CDR3 bases: TGTGCCAGCAGTTTAGCGGGGACGGCCCACGAGCAGTACTTC.

This clone came up a few times. This rearrangement joins TRBV14 to TRBJ1-4, with D tentatively TRBD1 (5 bases). CDR3 length: 12 amino acids. Per the germline V gene, CDR1 is SGHDN and CDR2 is FVKESK. Trimming took off 3 bases at V and 8 bases at J, with 7 bases between the two ends. In DNA form, the CDR3 reads TGTGCCAGCAGCCAGGGGCCCGAAAAACTGTTTTTT. Translating it yields CASSQGPEKLFF.

The chain combines TRBV28 with TRBJ2-7; 11 bases are shared with TRBD2. The CDR3 runs to 14 residues. CDR1 is MDHEN and CDR2 is SYDVKM in the germline V gene. V was pared by 3 bases and J by 7 bases, with 5 bases of the junction left unmatched. As DNA, the CDR3 is TGTGCCAGCAGTTTCGGGACTAGCGGAGGAGAGCAGTACTTC. Amino acid sequence: CASSFGTSGGEQYF.

As for this clone: In the same sample, other DNA sequences code for this CDR3. The chain is built from TRBV15 and TRBJ2-7; 7 nucleotides match TRBD2. After removal of 1 base from V and 6 bases from J, the junction contained 3 bases not matched to a gene. The CDR3 consists of 13 residues. From germline, CDR1 is LNHNV and CDR2 YYDKDF (reference sequence). The CDR3 coding sequence is TGTGCCACCAGCAGAGTAACGGGGGGCGAGCAGTACTTC. Translation: CATSRVTGGEQYF.

The V and J genes are TRBV7-9 and TRBJ2-2; D gene ambiguous. Germline V lookup: CDR1 SEHNR, CDR2 FQNEAQ (reference sequence). Trimming took 5 bases from V and 6 from J, leaving 13 bases between them. The CDR3 covers 14 residues. The CDR3 nucleotides are TGTGCCAGCAGCACTTCATCAGGACCCGGGGAGCTGTTTTTT. Translating gives CASSTSSGPGELFF.

The chain couples TRBV28 to TRBJ2-3, with TRBD2 identical over 8 bases. V shed 4 bases, J shed 4 bases, and the junction held 10 bases outside the gene matches. The CDR3 sequence is 16 residues long. CDR1 is MDHEN and CDR2 is SYDVKM in the germline V gene. CDR3 sequence reads: CASSSSNSGTPDTQYF. The CDR3 DNA follows: TGTGCCAGCAGTTCCTCCAATAGCGGGACGCCAGATACGCAGTATTTT.

The V call is TRBV4-1, the J call TRBJ2-7; D might be TRBD1 (6 bases). Germline values: CDR1 MGHRA, CDR2 YSYEKL. This CDR3 spans 15 amino acids. V was trimmed by 0 bases and J by 7 bases, leaving 16 bases between them. The CDR3 DNA follows: TGCGCCAGCAGCCAAGATCCAGGGGCAAAGTGGGAGCAGTACTTC. Protein product: CASSQDPGAKWEQYF.

The chain recombines TRBV1 with TRBJ2-3; no DNA check was done on the table's D call, TRBD2. TRBV1 is noted as a pseudogene. CDR3 length: 19 residues. The DNA for the CDR3 is TGCACCAGCAGCCAAAGACTAGCGGGCCTTCTGGATGGCGCAGATACGCAGTATTTT. This gives the protein CTSSQRLAGLLDGADTQYF.

J is TRBJ2-2 and V is TRBV7-9; a weak D match, TRBD1 (5 bases). Germline values: CDR1 SEHNR, CDR2 FQNEAQ (reference sequence). The V end was cut by 5 bases, the J end by 6 bases, with 13 bases between. This CDR3 is 14 amino acids long. The CDR3: CASSGAGPPGELFF. The CDR3 DNA is TGTGCCAGCAGCGGGGCAGGGCCCCCCGGGGAGCTGTTTTTT.

V gene TRBV6-6 combines with J gene TRBJ2-7; tentatively, D is TRBD1 (5 bases). V was pared by 0 bases and J by 3 bases, with 12 bases between. The germline V gene encodes CDR1 MNHNY and CDR2 SVGAGI (reference sequence). This CDR3 is 15 amino acids long. As DNA, the CDR3 is TGTGCCAGCAGTTACTCGATTGGGGCAATCTACGAGCAGTACTTC. Its protein is CASSYSIGAIYEQYF.

V and J are TRBV6-5 and TRBJ2-7; 12 bases line up with TRBD2. CDR1 and CDR2 from the germline V gene are MNHEY and SVGAGI. The CDR3 sequence is 15 residues long. Unmatched junction bases numbered 2, after V lost 2 bases and J lost 3 bases. This chain's CDR3 is CASSYGTSGLYEQYF. Written as DNA, the CDR3 is TGTGCCAGCAGTTACGGGACTAGCGGGCTCTACGAGCAGTACTTC.

V is TRBV11-2 and J is TRBJ2-5; 7 bases are shared with TRBD1. The V and J ends lost 4 bases and 2 bases, in that order; junction bases with no gene match: 7. Germline CDR1 and CDR2: SGHAT and FQNNGV. The length of the CDR3 is 15 residues. CDR3 sequence reads: CASSSGPGQQETQYF. CDR3 coding DNA: TGTGCCAGCAGCTCTGGACCGGGACAGCAAGAGACCCAGTACTTC.

The chain employs TRBV7-6 and TRBJ2-1; the D gene is possibly TRBD1 (5 bases). Germline CDR1 is SGHVS and CDR2 is FNYEAQ. This CDR3 contains 15 residues. V was cut by 5 bases and J by 4 bases, with 15 bases left in between. The CDR3 DNA reads TGTGCCAGCAGCCCCATGGACATACCGTACAATGAGCAGTTCTTC. This gives the protein CASSPMDIPYNEQFF.

In the case of this clone: Distinct nucleotide sequences in the sample also encode this CDR3. The chain carries TRBV7-2 and TRBJ2-7; D call uncertain. Germline V gene sequence: CDR1 SGHTA, CDR2 FQGNSA. This CDR3 spans 13 amino acids. Trimming took off 5 bases at V and 0 bases at J, with 8 bases between the two ends. The CDR3 reads CASSPRSSYEQYF. CDR3 nucleotides: TGTGCCAGCAGCCCCCGGTCCTCCTACGAGCAGTACTTC.

The chain couples TRBV7-9 to TRBJ2-1, with TRBD2 matching 11 bases. Germline V gene data show CDR1 as SEHNR and CDR2 as FQNEAQ (reference sequence). CDR3 length: 16 amino acids. The V segment lost 0 bases and the J segment 3 bases; nucleotides outside the gene matches: 1. This CDR3 is CASSLATSGDYNEQFF. DNA for the CDR3: TGTGCCAGCAGCTTAGCGACTAGCGGGGACTACAATGAGCAGTTCTTC.

This clone appeared a single time. This chain joins TRBV7-3 and TRBJ2-3; TRBD1 matches 9 bases. This CDR3 is 19 amino acids long. V shed 5 bases and J 0 bases; nucleotides not matched to a gene: 15. CDR1 and CDR2 from the germline V gene are SGHTA and FQGTGA. The CDR3 protein is CASSPLGQGRNPSTDTQYF. The CDR3 DNA reads TGTGCCAGCAGCCCCCTGGGACAGGGCAGGAACCCTAGCACAGATACGCAGTATTTT.

The chain joins TRBV27 to TRBJ2-4; D is perhaps TRBD2 (5 bases). Germline V gene sequence: CDR1 MNHEY, CDR2 SMNVEV (reference sequence). This CDR3 spans 19 amino acids. Trimming took 2 bases from V and 4 from J, leaving 24 bases between them. CDR3 bases: TGTGCCAGCAGTTTACTCGCCTCGGGAATCCTAGAGTCTAAAAACATTCAGTACTTC. This codes for CASSLLASGILESKNIQYF.

This sequence joins TRBV11-2 and TRBJ2-7; a weak D match, TRBD2 (5 bases). Germline loops: CDR1 SGHAT, CDR2 FQNNGV. The ends were cut back, 0 bases at V and 7 bases at J, with 16 bases in the middle. This CDR3 is built from 15 residues. CDR3 DNA sequence: TGTGCCAGCAGCTTAGAGAGCGGAGCGTCCTTTGAGCAGTACTTC. This translates into CASSLESGASFEQYF. The full variable domain, its missing parts supplied by reference TRBV11-2 and TRBJ2-7, is EAGVAQSPRYKIIEKRQSVAFWCNPISGHATLYWYQQILGQGPKLLIQFQNNGVVDDSQLPKDRFSAERLKGVDSTLKIQPAKLEDSAVYLCASSLESGASFEQYFGPGTRLTVT.

This clone was recorded once. This chain links TRBV19 with TRBJ1-1; the D gene is possibly TRBD1 (6 bases). V shed 7 bases and J shed 0 bases, with 18 bases lying between them. The CDR3 consists of 16 residues. Per the germline V gene, CDR1 is LNHDA and CDR2 is SQIVND (reference sequence). The CDR3, as DNA: TGTGCCAGTAACGGGGCCCGACAGGCGTTGAACACTGAAGCTTTCTTT. This gives the protein CASNGARQALNTEAFF. Supplemented by reference TRBV19 and TRBJ1-1, the full variable domain reads DGGITQSPKYLFRKEGQNVTLSCEQNLNHDAMYWYRQDPGQGLRLIYYSQIVNDFQKGDIAEGYSVSREKKESFPLTVTSAQKNPTAFYLCASNGARQALNTEAFFGQGTRLTVV.